Shown below are 30 T cell receptor beta chains from a single sample sequenced in a study of T cells in localized non-small cell lung cancer. TCRdb's table, derived via immunoSEQ multiplex PCR, lists solely in-frame clones and lacks some. The sample consists of around 53,000 clones, around 81% of them appearing once. Sequencing used PBMCs, obtained before any cancer treatment. The origin of the receptors is a woman aged 35-75 years with stage II lung adenocarcinoma.

The V and J genes are TRBV6-1 and TRBJ2-1; a weak D match, TRBD1 (5 bases). The CDR3 is made up of 14 amino acids. Germline V lookup: CDR1 MNHNS, CDR2 SASEGT. V shed 7 bases and J shed 3 bases, with 13 bases lying between them. The CDR3 protein is CASTEQGSYNEQFF. CDR3 nucleotides: TGTGCCAGCACAGAGCAGGGTAGCTACAATGAGCAGTTCTTC.

The chain has TRBV2 and TRBJ1-2; D gene unclear. Germline CDR1 SNHLY, CDR2 FYNNEI. The V end lost 5 bases, the J end lost 9 bases, and 16 bases lay between the germline ends. There are 13 residues in the CDR3. The CDR3 is CASSPSEPTRYTF. The CDR3 nucleotides are TGTGCCAGCAGTCCAAGTGAACCGACGCGCTACACCTTC.

The J gene is TRBJ1-6, the V gene TRBV5-1, with a possible D match to TRBD1 (6 bases). The germline V gene encodes CDR1 SGHRS and CDR2 YFSETQ. This CDR3 has 17 amino acids. Trimming stripped 4 bases from V and 0 bases from J, with 14 bases between. The CDR3 DNA sequence: TGCGCCAGCAGCAGACAGGACCCTAGCTCCTATAATTCACCCCTCCACTTT. This codes for CASSRQDPSSYNSPLHF.

V gene TRBV4-2 combines with J gene TRBJ2-7, with D perhaps TRBD2 (7 bases). The CDR3 extends over 18 amino acids. In germline, CDR1 is LGHNA, CDR2 YNFKEQ. Trimming shortened V by 0 bases and J by 1 base, and 19 bases separated the two germline ends. CDR3 sequence reads: CASSQEWGGGAKSYEQYF. The CDR3, as DNA: TGTGCCAGCAGCCAAGAATGGGGAGGGGGGGCAAAATCCTACGAGCAGTACTTC.

V is TRBV29-1 and J is TRBJ2-3, with D perhaps given as TRBD1 or TRBD2 (6 bases each). The CDR3 is 12 residues long. CDR1 and CDR2 (germline): SQVTM, ANQGSEA. Trimming took 5 bases from V and 4 from J, leaving 10 bases between them. In DNA form, the CDR3 reads TGCAGCGTTAAGGGGGGCTCAGATACGCAGTATTTT. Translating gives CSVKGGSDTQYF.

This clone is termed medium-sized. V gene TRBV7-9 combines with J gene TRBJ2-7, with 7 bases matching TRBD1. The CDR3 is 15 amino acids. Germline CDR1 and CDR2: SEHNR and FQNEAQ (reference sequence). V dropped 3 bases and J dropped 3; count of bases not matched to a gene: 8. CDR3 in amino acids: CASSLTGKNDYEQYF. CDR3 coding DNA: TGTGCCAGCAGCTTGACAGGGAAGAACGACTACGAGCAGTACTTC.

The chain recombines TRBV28 with TRBJ2-1, with D perhaps TRBD2 (5 bases). V was pared by 2 bases and J by 0 bases, with 8 bases between. CDR3 length: 15 amino acids. Germline-derived CDR1 and CDR2 are MDHEN and SYDVKM. CDR3 amino acids: CASSLGGSSYNEQFF. The DNA for the CDR3 is TGTGCCAGCAGTTTAGGCGGGTCCTCCTACAATGAGCAGTTCTTC.

The rearrangement links TRBV15 to TRBJ1-5, with D possibly matching TRBD1 (5 bases). V lost 9 bases, J lost 0 bases, and 12 bases lay in between. Germline loops: CDR1 LNHNV, CDR2 YYDKDF (reference sequence). The CDR3 consists of 14 residues. For the CDR3, the DNA is TGTGCCACATCAGGGTATGCTAGCAATCAGCCCCAGCATTTT. The encoded protein is CATSGYASNQPQHF.

The chain is built from TRBV29-1 and TRBJ1-1; D is perhaps TRBD1 (5 bases). The CDR3 is 14 residues long. The V gene's germline CDR1 is SQVTM and CDR2 ANQGSEA. Deletions cut 7 bases from V and 1 base from J, with 16 bases between. CDR3 sequence: CSAQGTTANTEAFF. Here the CDR3 DNA reads TGCAGCGCTCAGGGAACTACAGCGAACACTGAAGCTTTCTTT.

The rearrangement links TRBV7-6 to TRBJ1-2, with no clear D. Germline V gene data show CDR1 as SGHVS and CDR2 as FNYEAQ. V gave up 3 bases and J gave up 7 bases, with 15 bases separating them. The CDR3 totals 14 residues. This chain's CDR3 is CASSLNAGDSGYTF. CDR3 coding DNA: TGTGCCAGCAGCTTGAACGCCGGGGATAGTGGCTACACCTTC.

This clone was seen a single time. This chain links TRBV9 with TRBJ2-7; 8 nucleotides match TRBD1. Germline V lookup: CDR1 SGDLS, CDR2 YYNGEE. This CDR3 contains 15 residues. The V and J ends lost 0 bases and 3 bases, in that order; junction bases with no gene match: 5. Here the CDR3 reads CASSVAPTGDYEQYF. The CDR3 DNA follows: TGTGCCAGCAGCGTAGCCCCGACAGGGGACTACGAGCAGTACTTC. Drawing the rest from reference TRBV9 and TRBJ2-7, the complete variable domain is DSGVTQTPKHLITATGQRVTLRCSPRSGDLSVYWYQQSLDQGLQFLIQYYNGEERAKGNILERFSAQQFPDLHSELNLSSLELGDSALYFCASSVAPTGDYEQYFGPGTRLTVT.

This chain connects TRBV6-6 to TRBJ1-6; D gene uncertain. The CDR3 is 14 amino acids. Per the germline V gene, CDR1 is MNHNY and CDR2 is SVGAGI (reference sequence). The V end lost 3 bases, the J end lost 2 bases, and 5 bases lay between the germline ends. The CDR3 region is CASSYSAYNSPLHF. Here the CDR3 DNA reads TGTGCCAGCAGTTATTCGGCCTATAATTCACCCCTCCACTTT.

The chain employs TRBV7-3 and TRBJ2-3; D is undetermined. The length of the CDR3 is 15 residues. Germline-derived CDR1 and CDR2 are SGHTA and FQGTGA. V was trimmed by 2 bases and J by 0 bases, leaving 9 bases between them. CDR3 loop: CASSLGLPSTDTQYF. DNA for the CDR3: TGTGCCAGCAGCTTAGGGCTACCCAGCACAGATACGCAGTATTTT.

J is TRBJ1-1 and V is TRBV2; D is possibly TRBD1 (5 bases). Germline loops: CDR1 SNHLY, CDR2 FYNNEI. Trimming took off 7 bases at V and 7 bases at J, with 22 bases between the two ends. The CDR3 sequence is 15 residues long. The CDR3 bases are TGTGCCAGCACTCTGACCGATCTACGGGGGGTTGAAGCTTTCTTT. The encoded protein is CASTLTDLRGVEAFF.

This chain joins TRBV28 and TRBJ1-4; D may be TRBD1 (5 bases). CDR1 is MDHEN, CDR2 SYDVKM, per germline. V shed 8 bases and J shed 2 bases, with 18 bases lying between them. The CDR3 runs to 16 residues. The CDR3 coding sequence is TGTGCCAGCTGCGGGACGGATTTTGCTACTAATGAAAAACTGTTTTTT. Translating gives CASCGTDFATNEKLFF. The variable domain in full, completed from reference TRBV28 and TRBJ1-4, reads DVKVTQSSRYLVKRTGEKVFLECVQDMDHENMFWYRQDPGLGLRLIYFSYDVKMKEKGDIPEGYSVSREKKERFSLILESASTNQTSMYLCASCGTDFATNEKLFFGSGTQLSVL.

V is TRBV30 and J is TRBJ1-1; no firm D call. This CDR3 contains 13 residues. The germline V gene has CDR1 GTSNPN and CDR2 SVGIG (reference sequence). Trimming removed 4 bases from V and 4 bases from J, with 13 bases in between. This CDR3 reads CAWTRVFVTEAFF. The DNA for the CDR3 is TGTGCCTGGACTCGGGTTTTCGTCACTGAAGCTTTCTTT.

The V gene is TRBV6-1, the J gene TRBJ1-1; 7 bases align to TRBD1. V dropped 5 bases and J dropped 3; count of bases not matched to a gene: 6. In germline, CDR1 is MNHNS, CDR2 SASEGT. The CDR3 runs 14 residues. The CDR3 DNA sequence: TGTGCCAGCAGTAGGAGGGGGCCGGACACTGAAGCTTTCTTT. Translated: CASSRRGPDTEAFF.

The chain joins TRBV6-5 to TRBJ1-5, with D possibly being TRBD1 (6 bases). Trimming took 0 bases from V and 4 from J, leaving 13 bases between them. CDR3 length: 16 amino acids. The germline gives CDR1 MNHEY, CDR2 SVGAGI. The CDR3 protein is CASSYSNPGANQPQHF. CDR3 nucleotide sequence: TGTGCCAGCAGTTACTCGAACCCAGGGGCTAATCAGCCCCAGCATTTT.

The rearrangement uses TRBV7-3 and TRBJ1-2, with D unclear. Trimming cost V 0 bases and J 5 bases, with 13 bases left between them. The CDR3 extends over 15 amino acids. The germline CDR1 and CDR2 sequences are SGHTA and FQGTGA. This chain's CDR3 is CASSLTAGMKYGYTF. For the CDR3, the DNA is TGTGCCAGCAGCTTAACGGCGGGGATGAAATATGGCTACACCTTC.

The chain couples TRBV11-2 to TRBJ2-1; 12 bases fit TRBD2. The CDR3 runs 17 residues. Germline V gene data show CDR1 as SGHAT and CDR2 as FQNNGV. V lost 1 base to trimming and J lost 5 bases; unmatched junction nucleotides: 6. CDR3 in amino acids: CASSLGLAGGMNNEQFF. The CDR3 region has the DNA TGTGCCAGCAGCTTAGGGCTAGCGGGGGGGATGAACAATGAGCAGTTCTTC.

This chain links TRBV30 with TRBJ2-5; perhaps D is TRBD1 or TRBD2 (5 bases each). CDR1 GTSNPN and CDR2 SVGIG come from the germline V gene (reference sequence). This CDR3 has 12 amino acids. V was pared by 3 bases and J by 7 bases, with 12 bases between. This chain's CDR3 is CAWSGTRGTQYF. The CDR3, as DNA: TGTGCCTGGAGCGGGACCCGAGGGACCCAGTACTTC. The complete variable domain, with remaining parts taken from reference TRBV30 and TRBJ2-5, reads SQTIHQWPATLVQPVGSPLSLECTVEGTSNPNLYWYRQAAGRGLQLLFYSVGIGQISSEVPQNLSASRPQDRQFILSSKKLLLSDSGFYLCAWSGTRGTQYFGPGTRLLVL.

The V call is TRBV4-2, the J call TRBJ2-7; a weak D match, TRBD1 (6 bases). This CDR3 region has 17 residues. The germline V gene has CDR1 LGHNA and CDR2 YNFKEQ. Trimming shortened V by 0 bases and J by 2 bases, and 17 bases separated the two germline ends. CDR3 bases: TGTGCCAGCAGCCAAGAGCAGGCCGAGGGGGTGCCCTACGAGCAGTACTTC. Translated, it gives CASSQEQAEGVPYEQYF.

The chain joins TRBV18 to TRBJ1-1, with 7 bases aligning to TRBD1. The CDR3 consists of 13 residues. Germline CDR1 is KGHSH and CDR2 is LQKENI. Unmatched junction bases numbered 6, after V lost 3 bases and J lost 8 bases. CDR3 in DNA: TGTGCCAGCTCACCGAACGGACAGGACGAAGCTTTCTTT. Its protein is CASSPNGQDEAFF.

J is TRBJ1-2 and V is TRBV27; D is unclear. Germline V gene lookup returns CDR1 MNHEY and CDR2 SMNVEV (reference sequence). V lost 0 bases to trimming and J lost 8 bases, with 13 bases between them. The CDR3 is 14 residues long. The DNA for the CDR3 is TGTGCCAGCAGTTTATCGCCCGCCCCGTGGGGCTACACCTTC. This translates into CASSLSPAPWGYTF.

The chain links TRBV30 to TRBJ2-7; 8 bases map to TRBD2. CDR3 length: 13 residues. The V segment lost 6 bases and the J segment 2 bases; nucleotides outside the gene matches: 6. Germline assignment: CDR1 GTSNPN and CDR2 SVGIG (reference sequence). Here the CDR3 reads CACNSGATYEQYF. CDR3 DNA: TGTGCCTGCAATAGCGGGGCAACCTACGAGCAGTACTTC.

This chain joins TRBV7-9 and TRBJ2-5; D may be TRBD2 (6 bases). The germline CDR1 and CDR2 sequences are SEHNR and FQNEAQ (reference sequence). This CDR3 region has 14 residues. Trimming took off 0 bases at V and 1 base at J, with 6 bases between the two ends. CDR3 in DNA: TGTGCCAGCAGCTTAGCTAGCGGCCAAGAGACCCAGTACTTC. It encodes CASSLASGQETQYF.

This chain joins TRBV7-2 and TRBJ2-4, with no clear D. Trimming cost V 1 base and J 0 bases, with 7 bases left between them. The CDR3 is 15 amino acids. Germline lookup yields CDR1 SGHTA and CDR2 FQGNSA. The CDR3 loop is CASSLGGSAKNIQYF. CDR3 DNA: TGTGCCAGCAGCTTAGGTGGATCAGCCAAAAACATTCAGTACTTC.

CDR3: CASSPDGAGDGYTF. In nucleotides, the CDR3 is TGCGCCAGCAGCCCGGATGGGGCCGGGGATGGCTACACCTTC. This chain joins TRBV5-1 and TRBJ1-2, with D tentatively TRBD1 (5 bases). The V and J ends lost 4 bases and 6 bases respectively, with 16 bases between them. Germline CDR1 is SGHRS and CDR2 is YFSETQ. The CDR3 is 14 residues long. Filled out from reference TRBV5-1 and TRBJ1-2, the complete variable domain reads KAGVTQTPRYLIKTRGQQVTLSCSPISGHRSVSWYQQTPGQGLQFLFEYFSETQRNKGNFPGRFSGRQFSNSRSEMNVSTLELGDSALYLCASSPDGAGDGYTFGSGTRLTVV.

This clone was recorded a few times. Other DNA sequences from this sample encode an identical CDR3 as well. This chain connects TRBV6-1 to TRBJ1-2, with TRBD1 matching over 8 bases. The CDR3 runs 14 residues. Germline values: CDR1 MNHNS, CDR2 SASEGT. The trim removed 1 base at V and 5 bases at J, leaving 3 bases unmatched. The CDR3 is CASSEGTGLYGYTF. Here the CDR3 DNA reads TGTGCCAGCAGTGAAGGGACAGGGTTATATGGCTACACCTTC.

J is TRBJ2-1 and V is TRBV9; TRBD2 might be the D (6 bases). This CDR3 comprises 13 residues. V lost 3 bases, J lost 8 bases, and 12 bases lay in between. CDR1 is SGDLS, CDR2 YYNGEE, per germline. CDR3 region: CASSGLVADEQFF. The CDR3 DNA follows: TGTGCCAGCAGCGGACTAGTCGCCGATGAGCAGTTCTTC.